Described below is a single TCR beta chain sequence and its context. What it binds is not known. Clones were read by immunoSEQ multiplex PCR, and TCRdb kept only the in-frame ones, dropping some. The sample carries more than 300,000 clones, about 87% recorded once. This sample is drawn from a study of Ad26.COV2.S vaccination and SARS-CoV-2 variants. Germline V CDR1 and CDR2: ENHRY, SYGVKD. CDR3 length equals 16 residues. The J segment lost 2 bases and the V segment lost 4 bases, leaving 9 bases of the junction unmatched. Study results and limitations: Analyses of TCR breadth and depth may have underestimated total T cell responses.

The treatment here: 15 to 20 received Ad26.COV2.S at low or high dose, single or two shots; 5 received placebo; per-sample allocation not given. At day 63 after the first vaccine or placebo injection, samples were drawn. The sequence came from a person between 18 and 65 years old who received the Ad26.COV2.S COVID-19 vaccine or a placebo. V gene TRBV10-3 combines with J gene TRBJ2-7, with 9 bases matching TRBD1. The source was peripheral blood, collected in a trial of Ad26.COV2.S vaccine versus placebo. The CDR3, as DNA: TGTGCCATCAGTGGGGATGACAGGGGGAGCACCTACGAGCAGTACTTC. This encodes CAISGDDRGSTYEQYF.